The present T cell receptor (beta chain) was sequenced within a study of blood T cells in healthy people across ages. PCR was performed a second time for about 6 to 11 cycles using a sample-barcoded 5' primer and a J-beta primer mix. Via MiXCR, TCRdb re-called the 5' RACE reads, giving one row per CDR3 protein. The sample records over 1,500,000 distinct CDR3 sequences, approximately 50% being singletons. J gave up 7 bases and V 3 bases, and 11 bases lay outside the gene matches. Germline assignment: CDR1 SGHVS and CDR2 FNYEAQ. This CDR3 is built from 16 residues. Broader study findings: Total diversity from one million sequenced T cells was likely underestimated. A conclusive naive versus antigen-experienced comparison was prevented by the unsorted PBMCs. Roughly linear declines in TCR beta diversity per million T cells occurred with age.

Russia was home to the donors, healthy Caucasian individuals aged roughly 6 to 95. A note on this clonotype: Its antigen remains unknown.

This sequence joins TRBV7-6 and TRBJ2-1, with 8 bases that match TRBD2. This TCR came from a woman aged 40 to 50 in good health. The source material was blood. For the CDR3, the DNA is TGTGCCAGCAGCTTGGGAAGGACTAGCCGGGGAAATGAGCAGTTCTTC. Amino acid sequence: CASSLGRTSRGNEQFF. The full variable domain, in which reference TRBV7-6 and TRBJ2-1 provide the parts outside the CDR3, is GAGVSQSPRYKVTKRGQDVALRCDPISGHVSLYWYRQALGQGPEFLTYFNYEAQQDKSGLPNDRFSAERPEGSISTLTIQRTEQRDSAMYRCASSLGRTSRGNEQFFGPGTRLTVL.